This entry lists 27 T cell receptor beta chains sequenced from one sample in a study of T cells after yellow fever vaccination. TCRdb analysed the 5' RACE reads with MiXCR anew, one entry per CDR3 protein. The table records fewer than 650,000 distinct CDR3 sequences, less than 25% of them present only once. The sample in question was PBMCs, obtained about 20 days after the first yellow fever vaccination. Receptors were obtained from a young man who received the YFV17D yellow fever vaccine.

The chain joins TRBV11-2 to TRBJ2-7; TRBD2 agrees at 8 bases. The germline V gene has CDR1 SGHAT and CDR2 FQNNGV. This CDR3 is 17 amino acids long. The ends lost 3 bases at V and 2 bases at J; junction bases unmatched: 12. CDR3 in DNA: TGTGCCAGCAGCTTCGGGCCCGTGGTAGCGGGGACCTACGAGCAGTACTTC. It translates to CASSFGPVVAGTYEQYF.

The V call is TRBV7-6, the J call TRBJ2-3; 7 bases are a match to TRBD2. The ends lost 5 bases at V and 0 bases at J; junction bases unmatched: 5. Germline V gives CDR1 SGHVS, CDR2 FNYEAQ. This CDR3 contains 15 residues. The CDR3 coding sequence is TGTGCCAGCAGCCGGTGGGGGGGGAGCACAGATACGCAGTATTTT. Amino acids: CASSRWGGSTDTQYF.

The gene calls are TRBV5-1 and TRBJ1-2, with D unclear. This CDR3 spans 15 amino acids. Looked up from germline, CDR1 is SGHRS and CDR2 is YFSETQ. V was shortened by 1 base and J by 3 bases, with 13 bases between the two germline ends. The CDR3 protein is CASSLYWGTDYGYTF. CDR3 sequence (DNA): TGCGCCAGCAGCTTGTATTGGGGAACAGACTATGGCTACACCTTC. Filled out from reference TRBV5-1 and TRBJ1-2, the complete variable domain reads KAGVTQTPRYLIKTRGQQVTLSCSPISGHRSVSWYQQTPGQGLQFLFEYFSETQRNKGNFPGRFSGRQFSNSRSEMNVSTLELGDSALYLCASSLYWGTDYGYTFGSGTRLTVV.

This clonotype was observed a handful of times. The chain carries TRBV15 and TRBJ1-2; unclear D gene. Trimming cost V 4 bases and J 4 bases, with 4 bases left between them. The V gene's germline CDR1 is LNHNV and CDR2 YYDKDF (reference sequence). The CDR3 extends over 11 amino acids. The chain's CDR3 is CATSNTYGYTF. CDR3 nucleotides: TGTGCCACCAGCAACACCTATGGCTACACCTTC.

The chain has TRBV12-5 and TRBJ2-1, with D uncertain. Deletions cut 7 bases from V and 10 bases from J, with 17 bases between. Germline CDR1 LGHNT, CDR2 FRNRAP. CDR3 length: 13 residues. CDR3: CASALLPYREQFF. The CDR3 coding sequence is TGTGCTAGTGCCCTCCTTCCCTATAGGGAGCAGTTCTTC.

The rearrangement joins TRBV7-2 to TRBJ2-1; no clear D. CDR1 is SGHTA and CDR2 is FQGNSA in the germline V gene. This CDR3 is built from 13 residues. The V end lost 4 bases, the J end lost 3 bases, and 7 bases lay between the germline ends. CDR3 sequence reads: CASSSALYNEQFF. The CDR3 DNA sequence: TGTGCCAGCAGCTCGGCCCTCTACAATGAGCAGTTCTTC.

V is TRBV20-1 and J is TRBJ2-5, with D perhaps being TRBD1 or TRBD2 (5 bases each). This CDR3 has 15 residues. CDR1 DFQATT and CDR2 SNEGSKA come from the germline V gene (reference sequence). The V gene lost 6 bases and the J gene lost 1 base, with 18 bases spanning the gap. CDR3 protein: CSAAAFRDAQETQYF. In DNA, the CDR3 is TGCAGTGCGGCCGCCTTCCGGGACGCCCAAGAGACCCAGTACTTC.

This clonotype was counted between two and nine times. V and J are TRBV18 and TRBJ2-7; TRBD2 might be the D (6 bases). This CDR3 has 16 amino acids. CDR1 and CDR2 (germline): KGHSH, LQKENI. Trimming removed 2 bases from V and 1 base from J, with 15 bases in between. For the CDR3, the DNA is TGTGCCAGCTCACCAGTCCGGGACTGGGGGTCCTACGAGCAGTACTTC. This gives the protein CASSPVRDWGSYEQYF.

The chain carries TRBV2 and TRBJ2-2, with TRBD1 matching over 8 bases. J was trimmed by 7 bases and V by 6 bases; bases with no gene match: 7. The CDR3 is 14 amino acids. CDR1 and CDR2 from the germline V gene are SNHLY and FYNNEI. The CDR3 protein is CASRDRVGVGELFF. The DNA for the CDR3 is TGTGCCAGCAGGGACAGGGTGGGTGTCGGGGAGCTGTTTTTT.

This clonotype was found once. The chain joins TRBV12-3 or TRBV12-4 to TRBJ2-1, with D possibly being TRBD1 (5 bases). The CDR3 is 13 residues long. The V and J ends lost 8 bases and 13 bases respectively, with 21 bases between them. Here the CDR3 reads CASSSPSGILQFF. CDR3 sequence (DNA): TGTGCCAGCTCTTCTCCTTCAGGGATCCTCCAGTTCTTC.

This clonotype came up a few times. V usage is TRBV9 and J usage is TRBJ2-2; 11 nucleotides agree with TRBD2. CDR3 size: 17 residues. Germline lookup yields CDR1 SGDLS and CDR2 YYNGEE. Trimming cost V 3 bases and J 1 base; bases outside gene matches: 5. CDR3 loop: CASSARLAGLNTGELFF. The CDR3 DNA sequence: TGTGCCAGCAGCGCGAGACTAGCGGGGTTGAACACCGGGGAGCTGTTTTTT.

This chain joins TRBV4-3 and TRBJ1-2; D remains ambiguous. V lost 3 bases and J 0 bases, leaving 20 bases between the germline ends. Looked up from germline, CDR1 is LGHNA and CDR2 is YSLEER. This CDR3 is built from 18 residues. The DNA of the CDR3 is TGCGCCAGCAGCCATCGACCGACACGGCAAACCGCTAACTATGGCTACACCTTC. Protein sequence: CASSHRPTRQTANYGYTF.

The CDR3 DNA reads TGTGCCAGCAGCTGGACAGGAATCTATGGCTACACCTTC. Translated, it gives CASSWTGIYGYTF. The chain combines TRBV12-3 or TRBV12-4 with TRBJ1-2; 7 bases are shared with TRBD1. The trim removed 6 bases at V and 4 bases at J, leaving 5 bases unmatched. The CDR3 sequence is 13 residues long.

Only a few counts were recorded for this clonotype. CDR3 region: CASSQERHQPQHF. DNA of the CDR3: TGTGCCAGCAGCCAAGAAAGGCATCAGCCCCAGCATTTT. The chain carries TRBV3-1 and TRBJ1-5; D not resolved. CDR3 size: 13 residues. Germline loops: CDR1 LGHDT, CDR2 YNNKEL (reference sequence). V was cut by 0 bases and J by 5 bases, with 5 bases left in between.

This clonotype was seen only a few times. The V and J genes are TRBV7-9 and TRBJ2-7; D uncertain. The CDR3 runs 14 residues. Between the trimmed V and J ends, which lost 0 bases and 4 bases, there was a span of 10 bases. Germline-derived CDR1 and CDR2 are SEHNR and FQNEAQ (reference sequence). CDR3 nucleotide sequence: TGTGCCAGCAGCTTAGCTGGCGGCAAATACGAGCAGTACTTC. Amino acids: CASSLAGGKYEQYF.

This clonotype was recorded at least ten times. This chain uses TRBV3-1 with TRBJ1-5; D remains ambiguous. Germline V gene sequence: CDR1 LGHDT, CDR2 YNNKEL (reference sequence). The CDR3 consists of 13 residues. The ends were cut back, 0 bases at V and 9 bases at J, with 9 bases in the middle. CDR3 sequence reads: CASSQDWWWPQHF. The CDR3 DNA follows: TGTGCCAGCAGCCAAGATTGGTGGTGGCCCCAGCATTTT. Together with reference TRBV3-1 and TRBJ1-5, the CDR3 gives the full variable domain: DTAVSQTPKYLVTQMGNDKSIKCEQNLGHDTMYWYKQDSKKFLKIMFSYNNKELIINETVPNRFSPKSPDKAHLNLHINSLELGDSAVYFCASSQDWWWPQHFGDGTRLSIL.

This clonotype showed up just a few times. V and J are TRBV13 and TRBJ2-1; tentative D call: TRBD1 (6 bases). The length of the CDR3 is 12 residues. Germline CDR1 PRHDT, CDR2 FYEKMQ (reference sequence). V lost 1 base, J lost 15 bases, and 13 bases lay in between. For the CDR3, the DNA is TGTGCCAGCAGCTTAGTGGGGGCCCTAGCGTTCTTC. This sequence encodes CASSLVGALAFF.

This clonotype was counted only a few times. This chain joins TRBV14 and TRBJ2-2; 10 nucleotides match TRBD1. V shed 3 bases, J shed 6 bases, and the junction held 16 bases outside the gene matches. Per germline, CDR1 SGHDN and CDR2 FVKESK. There are 19 residues in the CDR3. The CDR3 sequence is CASSHRLTGTGEDAGELFF. CDR3 DNA sequence: TGTGCCAGCAGCCACCGCCTCACAGGGACAGGGGAGGACGCCGGGGAGCTGTTTTTT. Variable domain in full (rest from reference TRBV14 and TRBJ2-2): EAGVTQFPSHSVIEKGQTVTLRCDPISGHDNLYWYRRVMGKEIKFLLHFVKESKQDESGMPNNRFLAERTGGTYSTLKVQPAELEDSGVYFCASSHRLTGTGEDAGELFFGEGSRLTVL.

The chain uses TRBV4-2 and TRBJ2-5; D gene ambiguous. Trimming took 4 bases from V and 3 from J, leaving 18 bases between them. Germline V gives CDR1 LGHNA, CDR2 YNFKEQ. The CDR3 runs to 16 residues. The CDR3 DNA is TGTGCCAGCAGCCCACGGATCGCAGTCGACGAAGAGACCCAGTACTTC. Protein sequence: CASSPRIAVDEETQYF.

This chain links TRBV6-1 with TRBJ2-5, with 15 bases that match TRBD2. V lost 6 bases and J lost 3; bases outside the gene matches: 5. The CDR3 is 16 amino acids. Germline CDR1 is MNHNS and CDR2 is SASEGT. CDR3 region: CASRKGLAGGKETQYF. CDR3 DNA sequence: TGTGCCAGCAGGAAGGGACTAGCGGGGGGAAAAGAGACCCAGTACTTC.

This chain connects TRBV5-1 to TRBJ1-5; no reliable D call. The CDR3 loop spans 14 amino acids. Germline assignment: CDR1 SGHRS and CDR2 YFSETQ. The V end lost 4 bases, the J end lost 4 bases, and 12 bases lay between the germline ends. CDR3 nucleotide sequence: TGCGCCAGCAGCCTGCCGCCAGTTAATCAGCCCCAGCATTTT. Translating gives CASSLPPVNQPQHF.

This clonotype came up a few times. This CDR3 reads CASSLQGGDYEQYF. The CDR3 DNA sequence: TGTGCCAGCAGCCTTCAGGGGGGAGACTACGAGCAGTACTTC. V usage is TRBV7-2 and J usage is TRBJ2-7; a weak D match, TRBD1 (7 bases). This CDR3 contains 14 residues. The ends were cut back, 5 bases at V and 3 bases at J, with 14 bases in the middle. Germline CDR1 reads SGHTA; CDR2 reads FQGNSA.

The CDR3 DNA follows: TGCAGTGCCCGGAGCGTCCAGGGCGAAAAACTGTTTTTT. Its translation: CSARSVQGEKLFF. The V gene is TRBV20-1, the J gene TRBJ1-4; a possible D gene is TRBD1 (5 bases). In germline, CDR1 is DFQATT, CDR2 SNEGSKA (reference sequence). V lost 6 bases and J 8 bases, leaving 16 bases between the germline ends. This CDR3 has 13 amino acids.

This clonotype was recorded a few times. V usage is TRBV20-1 and J usage is TRBJ2-1, with TRBD1 as a possible D gene (5 bases). V was pared by 2 bases and J by 8 bases, with 10 bases between. The length of the CDR3 is 12 residues. Germline CDR1 is DFQATT and CDR2 is SNEGSKA (reference sequence). CDR3 sequence (DNA): TGCAGTGCTAGACCTCAGGGCGATGAGCAGTTCTTC. As protein: CSARPQGDEQFF.

This clonotype was found a few times. This CDR3 reads CASNIPGAGNTIYF. The CDR3 bases are TGTGCCAGCAACATACCGGGAGCGGGAAACACCATATATTTT. The chain employs TRBV7-2 and TRBJ1-3, with D unclear. Germline V gene lookup returns CDR1 SGHTA and CDR2 FQGNSA. CDR3 size: 14 residues. Deletions cut 7 bases from V and 4 bases from J, with 14 bases between.

The chain couples TRBV14 to TRBJ2-1; 8 bases line up with TRBD2. The germline CDR1 and CDR2 sequences are SGHDN and FVKESK. The CDR3 has 15 residues. The V segment lost 0 bases and the J segment 5 bases; nucleotides outside the gene matches: 3. The CDR3 bases are TGTGCCAGCAGCCAAGAGGGCGGGGGGAACAATGAGCAGTTCTTC. Translation: CASSQEGGGNNEQFF.

This chain joins TRBV7-6 and TRBJ1-1, with D unresolved. Germline V gives CDR1 SGHVS, CDR2 FNYEAQ. The V gene lost 0 bases and the J gene lost 4 bases, with 12 bases spanning the gap. The CDR3 spans 15 residues. The CDR3 sequence: CASSLAAGEITEAFF. The CDR3 DNA follows: TGTGCCAGCAGCTTAGCAGCCGGGGAGATCACTGAAGCTTTCTTT.